Listed below are T cell receptor beta chains from one sample, sequenced in a study of identical twins. TCRdb re-called the 5' RACE reads through MiXCR, storing one row per CDR3 protein. The sample includes around 680,000 distinct CDR3 sequences, less than 10% seen only once; the top ten take 0.98%. The sample was also linked to a second study, of yellow fever vaccine responses in identical twins.

Sequenced: PBMCs. Receptors were obtained from a woman between 18 and 29 years old in good health. Each CDR3 is given with its conserved first and last residue. A D gene is named only where the DNA matches it firmly. For some rows the clone size is stated as once, few or many, or as a class when expanded; others skip it.

j_gene	abundance	d_gene	v_gene	CDR3aa	CDR3nt
TRBJ1-2	few	NA	TRBV10-3	CATSESKRYYGYTF	TGTGCCACCAGTGAGTCGAAACGTTACTATGGCTACACCTTC
TRBJ2-7	NA	TRBD2	TRBV4-3	CASSQEMTSGDYEQYF	TGCGCCAGCAGCCAAGAGATGACTAGCGGGGACTACGAGCAGTACTTC
TRBJ2-2	few	TRBD2	TRBV29-1	CSVVGREAKTGELFF	TGCAGCGTTGTTGGGCGGGAGGCGAAGACCGGGGAGCTGTTTTTT
TRBJ2-1	NA	TRBD2	TRBV11-2	CASSLGPAGGPNEQFF	TGTGCCAGCAGCTTAGGTCCGGCGGGAGGGCCTAATGAGCAGTTCTTC
TRBJ1-5	NA	NA	TRBV28	CASSPHSGGNQPQHF	TGTGCCAGCAGCCCCCACAGCGGGGGCAATCAGCCCCAGCATTTT
TRBJ2-1	many	TRBD2	TRBV12-3/TRBV12-4	CASRIAGSYNEQFF	TGTGCCAGCAGAATAGCGGGCTCCTACAATGAGCAGTTCTTC
TRBJ2-5	NA	NA	TRBV28	CASSDLAGQLQETQYF	TGTGCCAGCAGCGACTTGGCGGGGCAGCTACAAGAGACCCAGTACTTC
TRBJ2-7	few	TRBD1	TRBV27	CASSYQTGGSYEQYF	TGTGCCAGCAGTTACCAGACAGGGGGGTCCTACGAGCAGTACTTC
TRBJ2-5	NA	TRBD2	TRBV15	CATSRESLATETQYF	TGTGCCACCAGCAGAGAGTCACTAGCGACAGAGACCCAGTACTTC
TRBJ2-7	NA	NA	TRBV27	CASGVVGIHEQYF	TGTGCCAGCGGGGTAGTGGGTATCCACGAGCAGTACTTC
TRBJ2-2	NA	NA	TRBV15	CATSRDGRDTGEPFF	TGTGCCACCAGCAGAGATGGGAGGGACACCGGGGAGCCGTTTTTT
TRBJ2-7	NA	NA	TRBV5-1	CASTWRNEQYF	TGCGCCAGTACATGGCGGAACGAGCAGTACTTC
TRBJ2-3	few	NA	TRBV5-6	CASSLVGAARFGTDTQYF	TGTGCCAGCAGCTTGGTTGGTGCGGCGAGGTTTGGCACAGATACGCAGTATTTT
TRBJ2-1	NA	NA	TRBV29-1	CSVGRANINEQFF	TGCAGCGTTGGGCGGGCGAATATCAATGAGCAGTTCTTC
TRBJ2-7	NA	NA	TRBV9	CASSVEGPRGEQYF	TGTGCCAGCAGCGTAGAGGGACCCAGGGGCGAGCAGTACTTC
TRBJ2-5	NA	TRBD1	TRBV27	CASSLGQGIPIETQYF	TGTGCCAGCAGTCTGGGACAGGGGATACCCATAGAGACCCAGTACTTC
TRBJ2-5	few	NA	TRBV7-2	CASSLAGGRVQETQYF	TGTGCCAGCAGCTTAGCGGGGGGCAGGGTACAAGAGACCCAGTACTTC
TRBJ2-3	few	TRBD2	TRBV24-1	CATSDLTSGGADTQYF	TGTGCCACCAGTGATTTGACTAGCGGGGGGGCAGATACGCAGTATTTT
TRBJ1-5	NA	TRBD1	TRBV4-2	CASSPGGFRQPQHF	TGTGCCAGCAGCCCAGGGGGGTTCCGCCAGCCCCAGCATTTT
TRBJ2-3	few	NA	TRBV28	CASSRSGSSTDTQYF	TGTGCCAGCAGCCGTAGCGGCTCTAGCACAGATACGCAGTATTTT
TRBJ2-1	few	NA	TRBV20-1	CSASEGGALLDEQFF	TGCAGTGCTAGTGAGGGGGGGGCCCTCCTGGATGAGCAGTTCTTC
TRBJ1-6	NA	TRBD1	TRBV10-3	CAIWDSSYNSPLHF	TGTGCCATCTGGGACAGCTCCTATAATTCACCCCTCCACTTT
TRBJ2-4	NA	NA	TRBV7-9	CASSYSDGQDIQYF	TGTGCCAGCAGCTACTCGGACGGACAAGACATTCAGTACTTC
TRBJ2-7	NA	NA	TRBV6-1	CASQSGPAAVYEQYF	TGTGCCAGTCAATCAGGACCCGCGGCCGTCTACGAGCAGTACTTC
TRBJ2-7	few	TRBD2	TRBV16	CASSQSPSGSYEQYF	TGTGCCAGCAGCCAATCCCCTAGCGGGAGTTACGAGCAGTACTTC
TRBJ1-1	few	TRBD1	TRBV6-1	CASSKQGALNTEAFF	TGTGCCAGCAGTAAACAGGGGGCTCTGAACACTGAAGCTTTCTTT